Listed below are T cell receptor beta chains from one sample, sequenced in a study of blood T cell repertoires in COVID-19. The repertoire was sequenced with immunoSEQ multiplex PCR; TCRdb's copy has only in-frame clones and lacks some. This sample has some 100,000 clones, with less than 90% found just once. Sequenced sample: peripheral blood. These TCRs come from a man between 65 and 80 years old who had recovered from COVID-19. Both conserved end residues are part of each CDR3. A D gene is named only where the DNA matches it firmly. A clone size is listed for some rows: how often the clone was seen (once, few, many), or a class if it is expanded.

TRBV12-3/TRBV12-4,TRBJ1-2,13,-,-,CASSLDRSYGYTF,TGTGCCAGCAGCCTCGACAGGAGCTATGGCTACACCTTC
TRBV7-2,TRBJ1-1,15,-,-,CASSLVGGRNTEAFF,TGTGCCAGCAGCTTAGTAGGGGGACGGAACACTGAAGCTTTCTTT
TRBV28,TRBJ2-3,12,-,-,CASSLWSDTQYF,TGTGCCAGCAGTTTATGGAGTGATACGCAGTATTTT
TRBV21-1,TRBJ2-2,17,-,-,CASSRVPDRESVGELFF,TGTGCCAGCAGCAGGGTTCCAGACCGGGAGTCTGTCGGGGAGCTGTTTTTT
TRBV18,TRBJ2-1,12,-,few,CASSLSYNEQFF,TGTGCCAGCTCCCTTTCCTACAATGAGCAGTTCTTC
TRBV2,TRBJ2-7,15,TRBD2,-,CASSEALAGGYEQYF,TGTGCCAGCAGTGAGGCGCTAGCGGGAGGGTACGAGCAGTACTTC
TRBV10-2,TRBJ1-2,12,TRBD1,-,CASGDRGYGYTF,TGCGCCAGCGGGGACAGGGGCTATGGCTACACCTTC
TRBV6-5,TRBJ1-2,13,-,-,CASSYSGADGYTF,TGTGCCAGCAGTTACTCGGGGGCTGACGGCTACACCTTC
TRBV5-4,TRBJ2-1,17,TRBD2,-,CASSLGGGGGSYNEQFF,TGTGCCAGCAGCTTGGGGGGGGGTGGCGGCTCCTACAATGAGCAGTTCTTC
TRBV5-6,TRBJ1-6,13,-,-,CASSFGLYSPLHF,TGTGCCAGCAGCTTTGGACTCTATTCACCCCTCCACTTT
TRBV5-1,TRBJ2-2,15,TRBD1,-,CASSSTGGYTGELFF,TGCGCCAGCAGCTCGACAGGGGGCTACACCGGGGAGCTGTTTTTT
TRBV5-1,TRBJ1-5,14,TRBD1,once,CASSLTGGRQPQHF,TGCGCCAGCAGCCTTACAGGGGGCAGACAGCCCCAGCATTTT
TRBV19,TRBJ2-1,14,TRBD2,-,CASSTSGGYNEQFF,TGTGCCAGTAGTACCAGCGGGGGTTACAATGAGCAGTTCTTC
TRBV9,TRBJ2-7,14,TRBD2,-,CASSGAGEPYEQYF,TGTGCCAGCAGCGGAGCGGGGGAGCCCTACGAGCAGTACTTC